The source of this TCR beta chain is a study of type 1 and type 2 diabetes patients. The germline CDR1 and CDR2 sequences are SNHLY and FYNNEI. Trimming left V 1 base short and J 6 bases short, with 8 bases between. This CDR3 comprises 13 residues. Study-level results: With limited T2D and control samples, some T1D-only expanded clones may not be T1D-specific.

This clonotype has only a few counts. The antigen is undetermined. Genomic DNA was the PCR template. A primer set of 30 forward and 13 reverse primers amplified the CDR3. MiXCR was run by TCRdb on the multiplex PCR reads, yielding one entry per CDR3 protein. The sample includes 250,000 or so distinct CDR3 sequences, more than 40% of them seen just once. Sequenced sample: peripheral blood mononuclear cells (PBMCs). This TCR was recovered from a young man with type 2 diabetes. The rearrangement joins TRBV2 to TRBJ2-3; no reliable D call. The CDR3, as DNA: TGTGCCAGCAGTGAAGTCTATACGGATACGCAGTATTTT. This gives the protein CASSEVYTDTQYF.